This is a list of T cell receptor beta chains from one sample in a study of shared clonotypes between healthy human individuals. Method: immunoSEQ multiplex PCR; TCRdb's copy keeps in-frame clones and lacks some. The data hold more than 500,000 clones, with roughly 95% observed a single time. Sequencing was performed on naive CD4+ T cells sorted from blood. These receptors were obtained from a woman in her twenties or thirties in good health. Both conserved end residues are part of each CDR3. Fields, in order: CDR3 protein, CDR3 DNA, V gene, clone size, CDR3 length, D gene, J gene. A D gene is named only where the DNA matches it firmly. Clone sizes are given selectively: once, few, many, or a class where the clone is expanded.

cdr3_aa: CASSPRTGMSAEAFF
cdr3_nt: TGTGCCAGTAGCCCTAGGACGGGAATGTCCGCTGAAGCTTTCTTT
v_call: TRBV19
clone_size: once
cdr3_length: 15
d_call: .
j_call: TRBJ1-1

cdr3_aa: CASSTPIVRVAEAFF
cdr3_nt: TGTGCCAGCAGCACACCTATTGTGAGGGTTGCTGAAGCTTTCTTT
v_call: TRBV5-6
clone_size: .
cdr3_length: 15
d_call: .
j_call: TRBJ1-1

cdr3_aa: CASNREYHEQYF
cdr3_nt: TGTGCCAGCAACCGGGAGTACCACGAGCAGTACTTC
v_call: TRBV2
clone_size: .
cdr3_length: 12
d_call: .
j_call: TRBJ2-7

cdr3_aa: CASSFQETQYF
cdr3_nt: TGTGCCAGCAGCTTCCAAGAGACCCAGTACTTC
v_call: TRBV5-6
clone_size: .
cdr3_length: 11
d_call: .
j_call: TRBJ2-5

cdr3_aa: CASSPDRFQDQYF
cdr3_nt: TGTGCCAGCAGCCCGGACAGGTTTCAGGACCAGTACTTC
v_call: TRBV7-3
clone_size: .
cdr3_length: 13
d_call: TRBD1
j_call: TRBJ2-5

cdr3_aa: CASRAGTSGSHTNEQFF
cdr3_nt: TGTGCCAGCAGGGCAGGAACTAGCGGGAGTCATACGAATGAGCAGTTCTTC
v_call: TRBV21-1
clone_size: .
cdr3_length: 17
d_call: .
j_call: TRBJ2-1

cdr3_aa: CASSFQGTDTQYF
cdr3_nt: TGTGCCAGTAGTTTTCAGGGAACAGATACGCAGTATTTT
v_call: TRBV19
clone_size: once
cdr3_length: 13
d_call: .
j_call: TRBJ2-3

cdr3_aa: CASSPDGTNEKLFF
cdr3_nt: TGTGCCAGCTCACCAGATGGTACTAATGAAAAACTGTTTTTT
v_call: TRBV18
clone_size: .
cdr3_length: 14
d_call: .
j_call: TRBJ1-4

cdr3_aa: CASSRSGHEQFF
cdr3_nt: TGTGCCAGCAGTAGAAGTGGGCATGAGCAGTTCTTC
v_call: TRBV27
clone_size: once
cdr3_length: 12
d_call: .
j_call: TRBJ2-1

cdr3_aa: CASSIKETQYF
cdr3_nt: TGTGCCAGCAGTATTAAAGAGACCCAGTACTTC
v_call: TRBV27
clone_size: .
cdr3_length: 11
d_call: .
j_call: TRBJ2-5

cdr3_aa: CATSRGGTSGRTDTQYF
cdr3_nt: TGTGCCACCAGCAGAGGAGGGACTAGCGGGAGAACAGATACGCAGTATTTT
v_call: TRBV15
clone_size: once
cdr3_length: 17
d_call: TRBD2
j_call: TRBJ2-3

cdr3_aa: CASSEGRHPSYEQYF
cdr3_nt: TGTGCCAGCAGTGAAGGGCGGCACCCCTCCTACGAGCAGTACTTC
v_call: TRBV2
clone_size: .
cdr3_length: 15
d_call: .
j_call: TRBJ2-7

cdr3_aa: CASSLSGRGNYEQYF
cdr3_nt: TGTGCCAGCAGCCTCAGCGGGAGGGGAAATTACGAGCAGTACTTC
v_call: TRBV7-2
clone_size: once
cdr3_length: 15
d_call: TRBD2
j_call: TRBJ2-7

cdr3_aa: CASSLESASPLHF
cdr3_nt: TGTGCCAGCAGCTTAGAATCAGCCTCACCCCTCCACTTT
v_call: TRBV7-8
clone_size: .
cdr3_length: 13
d_call: .
j_call: TRBJ1-6

cdr3_aa: CASSLSQGRSTNEKLFF
cdr3_nt: TGTGCCAGCAGCTTAAGCCAGGGCAGATCAACTAATGAAAAACTGTTTTTT
v_call: TRBV7-6
clone_size: .
cdr3_length: 17
d_call: .
j_call: TRBJ1-4

cdr3_aa: CASSLLLIPYNEQFF
cdr3_nt: TGTGCCAGCAGTTTATTGTTGATCCCCTACAATGAGCAGTTCTTC
v_call: TRBV28
clone_size: .
cdr3_length: 15
d_call: .
j_call: TRBJ2-1

cdr3_aa: CASTNGAPYEQYF
cdr3_nt: TGTGCCAGCACCAACGGGGCCCCCTACGAGCAGTACTTC
v_call: TRBV6-5
clone_size: .
cdr3_length: 13
d_call: .
j_call: TRBJ2-7

cdr3_aa: CASSSVPYNSPLHF
cdr3_nt: TGTGCCAGCAGCTCCGTACCCTATAATTCACCCCTCCACTTT
v_call: TRBV9
clone_size: .
cdr3_length: 14
d_call: .
j_call: TRBJ1-6

cdr3_aa: CASEVGGDISYEQYF
cdr3_nt: TGTGCCAGCGAGGTGGGCGGAGACATCTCCTACGAGCAGTACTTC
v_call: TRBV28
clone_size: .
cdr3_length: 15
d_call: .
j_call: TRBJ2-7

cdr3_aa: CASSQEALAGGHNEQFF
cdr3_nt: TGCGCCAGCAGCCAAGAGGCACTAGCGGGAGGGCACAATGAGCAGTTCTTC
v_call: TRBV4-1
clone_size: .
cdr3_length: 17
d_call: TRBD2
j_call: TRBJ2-1